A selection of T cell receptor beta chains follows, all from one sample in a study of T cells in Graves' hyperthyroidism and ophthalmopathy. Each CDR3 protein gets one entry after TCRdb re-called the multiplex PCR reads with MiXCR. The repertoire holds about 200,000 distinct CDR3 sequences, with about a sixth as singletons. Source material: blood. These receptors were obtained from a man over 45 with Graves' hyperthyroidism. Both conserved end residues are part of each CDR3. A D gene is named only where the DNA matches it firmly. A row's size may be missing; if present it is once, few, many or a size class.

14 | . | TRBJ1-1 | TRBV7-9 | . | TGTGCCAGCAGCTTAATGACGGTGAACACTGAAGCTTTCTTT | CASSLMTVNTEAFF
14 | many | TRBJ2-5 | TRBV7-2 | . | TGTGCCAGCAGCTTAGAACAGCGTGGCTCGACCCAGTACTTC | CASSLEQRGSTQYF
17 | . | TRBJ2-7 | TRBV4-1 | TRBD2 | TGCGCCAGCAGCCAAAATATACTAGCGGGAGGGTCCTACGAGCAGTACTTC | CASSQNILAGGSYEQYF
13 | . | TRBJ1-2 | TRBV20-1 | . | TGCAGTGCTACCCCGGGGGTGTCCTATGGCTACACCTTC | CSATPGVSYGYTF
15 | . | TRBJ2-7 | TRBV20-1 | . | TGCAGTGCTAGAGCTCTAAAGGGACGGAACTACGAGCAGTACTTC | CSARALKGRNYEQYF
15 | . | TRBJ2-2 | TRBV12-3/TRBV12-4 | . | TGTGCCAGCAGTTTAAGGCAGGGATTCACCGGGGAGCTGTTTTTT | CASSLRQGFTGELFF
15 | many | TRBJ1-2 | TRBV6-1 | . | TGTGCCAGCAGTGAAAGCGGACAGCCTAACTATGGCTACACCTTC | CASSESGQPNYGYTF
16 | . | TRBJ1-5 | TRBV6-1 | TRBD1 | TGTGCCAGCAGTTCTGGGACAGGGGAAAGCAATCAGCCCCAGCATTTT | CASSSGTGESNQPQHF
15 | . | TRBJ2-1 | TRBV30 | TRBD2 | TGTGCCTCCCCTTCGAGCGGGAGCCTTGACAATGAGCAGTTCTTC | CASPSSGSLDNEQFF
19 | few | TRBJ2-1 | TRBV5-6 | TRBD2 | TGTGCCAGCAGCTTGGGTAAGGGAGGGAGAAGGCCCCTCTACAATGAGCAGTTCTTC | CASSLGKGGRRPLYNEQFF
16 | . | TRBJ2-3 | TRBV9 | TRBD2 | TGTGCCAGCAGCGTAGGAGTAGCGGGAGGGCTGGATACGCAGTATTTT | CASSVGVAGGLDTQYF
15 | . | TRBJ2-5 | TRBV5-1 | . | TGCGCCAGCAGCTCGATCGGGACAAACGAGGAGACCCAGTACTTC | CASSSIGTNEETQYF
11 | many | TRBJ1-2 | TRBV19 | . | TGTGCCAGTAGTCCAGGGTATGGCTACACCTTC | CASSPGYGYTF
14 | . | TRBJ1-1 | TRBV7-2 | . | TGTGCCAGCAGCTTAGAGATGGCAGGGCATCGGGCTTTCTTT | CASSLEMAGHRAFF
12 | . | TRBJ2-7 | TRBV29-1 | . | TGCAGCGTTAGGGGTTACTCCTACGAGCAGTACTTC | CSVRGYSYEQYF
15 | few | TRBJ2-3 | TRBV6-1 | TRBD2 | TGTGCCAGCAGTGAACTAGCGGGAGCCACAGATACGCAGTATTTT | CASSELAGATDTQYF
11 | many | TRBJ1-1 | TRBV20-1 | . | TGCAGTGCTTGGGGTAACTCTGAAGCTTTCTTT | CSAWGNSEAFF
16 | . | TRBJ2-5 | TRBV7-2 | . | TGTGCCAGCAGACAAACTAAAGGCCGGACCCAAGAGACCCAGTACTTC | CASRQTKGRTQETQYF
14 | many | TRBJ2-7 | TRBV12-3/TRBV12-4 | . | TGTGCCAGCAGTTTAATGGGCAGACCCTACGAGCAGTACTTC | CASSLMGRPYEQYF
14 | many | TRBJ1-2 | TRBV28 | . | TGTGCCAGCAGTTCCTCGGACAGTAACTATGGCTACACCTTC | CASSSSDSNYGYTF
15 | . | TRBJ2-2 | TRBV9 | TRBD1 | TGTGCCAGCAGCGTAGTGGACAGGGGAACCGGGGAGCTGTTTTTT | CASSVVDRGTGELFF
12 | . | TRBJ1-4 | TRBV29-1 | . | TGCAGCGCCCGATCGAGCGGCGAAAAACTGTTTTTT | CSARSSGEKLFF
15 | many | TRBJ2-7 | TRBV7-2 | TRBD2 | TGTGCCAGCAGCTTAAGGGCTAGCGGGACCTACGAGCAGTACTTC | CASSLRASGTYEQYF